The clone carrying this T cell receptor (beta chain) was seen only a few times. What it binds is not known. These data come from a study of T-cell reconstitution after alpha-beta-depleted transplantation in children. Findings and caveats of the study: Reportedly, alpha-beta T cells present about two months post-transplant originated from several hundred expanded clones of graft origin. Hyperexpanded clones declined; after one year, newly produced T cells mostly supplied diversity.

The TCRbeta library was prepared with unique molecular identifiers. TCRdb re-derived calls from the PCR reads in MiXCR, one entry per CDR3 protein. The profile shows 45,000 to 55,000 distinct CDR3 sequences, about 9% of them singletons. The sequencing used PBMCs, mostly from graft donor cells, collected 60 days after TCRalphabeta/CD19-depleted stem cell transplant. The TCR comes from a male patient aged 2-15 years who had a stem cell transplant for chronic granulomatous disease, so the T cells may come from the graft donor.

This CDR3 reads CASSSFPRAGELFF. CDR3 nucleotide sequence: TGTGCCAGCAGTTCGTTCCCCAGGGCCGGGGAGCTGTTTTTT. The gene calls are TRBV27 and TRBJ2-2; D perhaps matches TRBD1 (5 bases). Germline V gene sequence: CDR1 MNHEY, CDR2 SMNVEV (reference sequence). The CDR3 is 14 amino acids. The V and J ends lost 4 bases and 6 bases respectively, with 12 bases between them.